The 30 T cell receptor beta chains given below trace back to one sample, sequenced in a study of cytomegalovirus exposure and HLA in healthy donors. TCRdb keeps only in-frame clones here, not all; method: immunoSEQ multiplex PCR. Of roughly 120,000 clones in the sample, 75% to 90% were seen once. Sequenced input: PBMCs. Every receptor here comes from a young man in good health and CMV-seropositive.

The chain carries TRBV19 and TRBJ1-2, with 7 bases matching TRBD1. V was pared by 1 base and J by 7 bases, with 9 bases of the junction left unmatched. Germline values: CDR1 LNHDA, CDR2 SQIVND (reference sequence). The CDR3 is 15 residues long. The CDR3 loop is CASSIVQGVLSGYTF. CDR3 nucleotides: TGTGCCAGTAGTATAGTTCAGGGGGTGCTTTCTGGCTACACCTTC.

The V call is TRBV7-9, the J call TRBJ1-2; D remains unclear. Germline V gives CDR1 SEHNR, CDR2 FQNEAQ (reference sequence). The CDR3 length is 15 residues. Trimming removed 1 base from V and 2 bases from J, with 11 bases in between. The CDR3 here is CASSLDYPLNYGYTF. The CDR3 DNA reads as TGTGCCAGCAGCTTAGATTATCCCCTCAACTATGGCTACACCTTC.

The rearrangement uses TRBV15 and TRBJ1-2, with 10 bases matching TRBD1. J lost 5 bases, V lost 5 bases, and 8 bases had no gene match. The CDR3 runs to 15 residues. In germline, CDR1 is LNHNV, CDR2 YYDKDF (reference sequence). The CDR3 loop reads CATSPSDRGVYGYTF. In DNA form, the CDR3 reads TGTGCCACCAGCCCGTCGGACAGGGGGGTTTATGGCTACACCTTC.

The DNA of the CDR3 is TGTGCCAGCAGTTTATCGAGGGTCGGACAGCCCCAGCATTTT. It encodes CASSLSRVGQPQHF. This sequence joins TRBV27 and TRBJ1-5; D gene ambiguous. CDR3 length: 14 amino acids. V shed 0 bases and J shed 7 bases, with 10 bases lying between them. Germline CDR1 MNHEY, CDR2 SMNVEV (reference sequence).

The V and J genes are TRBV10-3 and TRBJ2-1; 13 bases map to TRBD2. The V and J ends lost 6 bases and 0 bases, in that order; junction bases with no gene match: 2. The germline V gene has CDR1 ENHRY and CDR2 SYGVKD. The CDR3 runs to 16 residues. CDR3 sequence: CAISRLAGGSYNEQFF. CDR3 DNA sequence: TGTGCCATCAGCCGACTAGCGGGGGGCTCCTACAATGAGCAGTTCTTC.

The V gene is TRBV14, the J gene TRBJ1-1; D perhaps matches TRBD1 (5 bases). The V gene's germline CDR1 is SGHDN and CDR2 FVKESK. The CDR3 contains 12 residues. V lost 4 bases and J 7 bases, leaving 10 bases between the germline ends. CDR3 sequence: CASSRQLNEAFF. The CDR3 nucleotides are TGTGCCAGCAGCCGACAGCTTAATGAAGCTTTCTTT. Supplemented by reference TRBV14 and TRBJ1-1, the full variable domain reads EAGVTQFPSHSVIEKGQTVTLRCDPISGHDNLYWYRRVMGKEIKFLLHFVKESKQDESGMPNNRFLAERTGGTYSTLKVQPAELEDSGVYFCASSRQLNEAFFGQGTRLTVV.

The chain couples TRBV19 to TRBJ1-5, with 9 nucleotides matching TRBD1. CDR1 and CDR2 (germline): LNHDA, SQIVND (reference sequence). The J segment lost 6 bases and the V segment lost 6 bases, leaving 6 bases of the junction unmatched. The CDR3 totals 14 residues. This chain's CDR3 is CASRPGQGGQPQHF. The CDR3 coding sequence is TGTGCCAGTAGGCCGGGACAGGGCGGTCAGCCCCAGCATTTT.

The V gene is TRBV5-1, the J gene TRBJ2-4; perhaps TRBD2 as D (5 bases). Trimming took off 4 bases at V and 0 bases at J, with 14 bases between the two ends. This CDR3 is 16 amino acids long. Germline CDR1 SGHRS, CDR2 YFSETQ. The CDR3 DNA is TGCGCCAGCAGCGAACCCCTTCGGGGAGCCAAAAACATTCAGTACTTC. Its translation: CASSEPLRGAKNIQYF.

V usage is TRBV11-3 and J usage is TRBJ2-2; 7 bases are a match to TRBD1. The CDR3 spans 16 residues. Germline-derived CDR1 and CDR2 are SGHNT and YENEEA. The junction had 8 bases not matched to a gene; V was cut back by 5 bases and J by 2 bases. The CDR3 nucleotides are TGTGCCAGCAGCCGCGCCGGGACAGAAAACACCGGGGAGCTGTTTTTT. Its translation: CASSRAGTENTGELFF. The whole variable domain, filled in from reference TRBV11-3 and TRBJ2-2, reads EAGVVQSPRYKIIEKKQPVAFWCNPISGHNTLYWYLQNLGQGPELLIRYENEEAVDDSQLPKDRFSAERLKGVDSTLKIQPAELGDSAVYLCASSRAGTENTGELFFGEGSRLTVL.

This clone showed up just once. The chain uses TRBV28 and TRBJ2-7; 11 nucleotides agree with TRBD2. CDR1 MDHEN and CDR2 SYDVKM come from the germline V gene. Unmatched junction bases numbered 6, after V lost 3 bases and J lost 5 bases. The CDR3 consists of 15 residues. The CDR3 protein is CASSFSGGAIDEQYF. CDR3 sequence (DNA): TGTGCCAGCAGTTTTAGCGGGGGGGCTATCGACGAGCAGTACTTC.

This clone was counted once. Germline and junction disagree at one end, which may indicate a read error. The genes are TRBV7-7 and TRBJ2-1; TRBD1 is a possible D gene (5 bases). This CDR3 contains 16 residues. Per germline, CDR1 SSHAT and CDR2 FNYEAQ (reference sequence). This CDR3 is CASSFDRGGVDNEQFF. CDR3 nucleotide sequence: TGTGCTAGCAGCTTCGATAGGGGTGGGGTAGACAATGAGCAGTTCTTC.

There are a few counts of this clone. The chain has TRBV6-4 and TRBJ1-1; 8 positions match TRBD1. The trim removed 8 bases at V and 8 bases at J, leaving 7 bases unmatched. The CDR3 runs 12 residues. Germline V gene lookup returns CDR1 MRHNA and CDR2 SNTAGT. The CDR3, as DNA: TGTGCCAGCTCCTGGACAGGGAGCGAAGCTTTCTTT. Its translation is CASSWTGSEAFF.

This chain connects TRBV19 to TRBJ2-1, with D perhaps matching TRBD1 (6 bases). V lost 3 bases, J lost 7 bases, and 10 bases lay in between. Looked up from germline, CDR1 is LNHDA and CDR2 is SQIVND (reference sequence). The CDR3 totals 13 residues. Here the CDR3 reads CASSIGQNNEQFF. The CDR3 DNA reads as TGTGCCAGTAGTATTGGACAGAATAATGAGCAGTTCTTC.

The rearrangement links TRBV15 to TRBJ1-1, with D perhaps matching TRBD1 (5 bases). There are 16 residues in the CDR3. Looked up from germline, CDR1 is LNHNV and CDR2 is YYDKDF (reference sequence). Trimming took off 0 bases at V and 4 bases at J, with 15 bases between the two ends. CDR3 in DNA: TGTGCCACCAGCAGAGAAAAATGGGGCGAAGGCACTGAAGCTTTCTTT. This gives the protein CATSREKWGEGTEAFF.

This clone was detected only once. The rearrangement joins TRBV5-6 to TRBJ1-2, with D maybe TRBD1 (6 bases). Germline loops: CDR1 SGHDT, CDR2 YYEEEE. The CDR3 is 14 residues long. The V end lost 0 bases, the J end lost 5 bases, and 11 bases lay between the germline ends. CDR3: CASSLGSGVYGYTF. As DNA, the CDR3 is TGTGCCAGCAGCTTGGGATCAGGGGTATATGGCTACACCTTC.

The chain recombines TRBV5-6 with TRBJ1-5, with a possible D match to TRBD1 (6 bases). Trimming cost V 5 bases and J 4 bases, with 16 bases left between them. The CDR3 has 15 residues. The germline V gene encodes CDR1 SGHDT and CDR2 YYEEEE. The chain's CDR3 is CASRLRQAPNQPQHF. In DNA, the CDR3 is TGTGCCAGCAGATTACGACAGGCCCCAAATCAGCCCCAGCATTTT.

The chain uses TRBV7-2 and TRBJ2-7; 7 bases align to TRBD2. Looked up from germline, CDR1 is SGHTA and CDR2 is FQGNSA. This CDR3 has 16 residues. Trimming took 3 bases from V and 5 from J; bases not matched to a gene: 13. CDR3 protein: CASSLTGGAGRNEQYF. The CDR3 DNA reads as TGTGCCAGCAGCTTGACGGGGGGTGCCGGTCGGAACGAGCAGTACTTC.

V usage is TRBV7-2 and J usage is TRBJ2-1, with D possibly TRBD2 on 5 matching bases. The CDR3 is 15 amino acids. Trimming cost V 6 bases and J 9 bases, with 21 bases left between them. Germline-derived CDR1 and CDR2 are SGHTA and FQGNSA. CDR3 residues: CASRVGLAEGSEQFF. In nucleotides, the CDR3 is TGTGCCAGCAGGGTAGGACTGGCCGAGGGAAGTGAGCAGTTCTTC. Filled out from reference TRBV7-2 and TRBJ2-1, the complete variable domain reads GAGVSQSPSNKVTEKGKDVELRCDPISGHTALYWYRQSLGQGLEFLIYFQGNSAPDKSGLPSDRFSAERTGGSVSTLTIQRTQQEDSAVYLCASRVGLAEGSEQFFGPGTRLTVL.

In DNA, the CDR3 is TGCGCCAGCAGCTTGAGCAGGGGGGACACTGAAGCTTTCTTT. This sequence encodes CASSLSRGDTEAFF. The chain uses TRBV5-1 and TRBJ1-1, with 7 bases lining up with TRBD1. Per germline, CDR1 SGHRS and CDR2 YFSETQ. Trimming at V came to 1 base and at J to 3 bases, leaving 3 bases not matched to a gene. The CDR3 is 14 amino acids.

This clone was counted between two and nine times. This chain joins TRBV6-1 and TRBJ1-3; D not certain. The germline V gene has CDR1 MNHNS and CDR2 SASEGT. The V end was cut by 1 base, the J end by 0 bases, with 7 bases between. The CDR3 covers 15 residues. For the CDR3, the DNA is TGTGCCAGCAGTGAAGAAGATAGCTCTGGAAACACCATATATTTT. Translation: CASSEEDSSGNTIYF.

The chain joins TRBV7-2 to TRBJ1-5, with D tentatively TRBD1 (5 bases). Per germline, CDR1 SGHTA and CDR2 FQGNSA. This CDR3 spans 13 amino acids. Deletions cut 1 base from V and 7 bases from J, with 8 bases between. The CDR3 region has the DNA TGTGCCAGCAGCTTAGGGGGGGACCAGCCCCAGCATTTT. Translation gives CASSLGGDQPQHF.

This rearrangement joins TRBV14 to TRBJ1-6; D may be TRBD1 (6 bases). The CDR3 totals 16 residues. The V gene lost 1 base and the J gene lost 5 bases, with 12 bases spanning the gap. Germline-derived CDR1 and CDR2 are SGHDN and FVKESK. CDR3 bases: TGTGCCAGCAGCCAAGCTACCGGGACAAATAATTCACCCCTCCACTTT. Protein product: CASSQATGTNNSPLHF.

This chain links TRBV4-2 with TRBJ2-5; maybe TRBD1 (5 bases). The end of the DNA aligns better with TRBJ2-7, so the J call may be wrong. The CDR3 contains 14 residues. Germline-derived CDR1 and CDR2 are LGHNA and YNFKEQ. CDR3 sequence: CASSQDDSSYEQYF. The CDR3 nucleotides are TGTGCCAGCAGCCAAGATGACAGCTCCTACGAGCAGTACTTC.

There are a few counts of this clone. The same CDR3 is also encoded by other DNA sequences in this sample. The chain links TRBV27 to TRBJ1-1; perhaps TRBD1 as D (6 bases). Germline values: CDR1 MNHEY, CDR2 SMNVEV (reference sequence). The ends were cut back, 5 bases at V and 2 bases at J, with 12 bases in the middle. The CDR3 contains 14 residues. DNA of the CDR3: TGTGCCAGCAGTCGGGGGGCTGTTAACACTGAAGCTTTCTTT. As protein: CASSRGAVNTEAFF.

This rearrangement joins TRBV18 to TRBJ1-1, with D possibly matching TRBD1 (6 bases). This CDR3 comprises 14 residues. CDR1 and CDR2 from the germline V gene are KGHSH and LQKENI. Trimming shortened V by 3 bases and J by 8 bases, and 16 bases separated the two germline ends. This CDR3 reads CASSPPERGGEAFF. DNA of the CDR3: TGTGCCAGCTCACCGCCGGAAAGGGGGGGCGAAGCTTTCTTT.

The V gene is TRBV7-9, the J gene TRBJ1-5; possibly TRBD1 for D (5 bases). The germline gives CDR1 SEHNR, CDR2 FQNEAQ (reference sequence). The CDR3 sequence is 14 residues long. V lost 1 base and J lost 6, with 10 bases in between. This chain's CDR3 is CASSLGTGIQPQHF. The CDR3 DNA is TGTGCCAGCAGCTTAGGTACAGGAATTCAGCCCCAGCATTTT.

The CDR3 loop is CASSGTGVAGANVLTF. CDR3 nucleotides: TGTGCCAGTAGTGGAACAGGGGTGGCTGGGGCCAACGTCCTGACTTTC. This chain links TRBV19 with TRBJ2-6; TRBD1 agrees at 7 bases. Trimming took 5 bases from V and 2 from J; bases not matched to a gene: 6. Germline V gene data show CDR1 as LNHDA and CDR2 as SQIVND (reference sequence). The CDR3 runs 16 residues.

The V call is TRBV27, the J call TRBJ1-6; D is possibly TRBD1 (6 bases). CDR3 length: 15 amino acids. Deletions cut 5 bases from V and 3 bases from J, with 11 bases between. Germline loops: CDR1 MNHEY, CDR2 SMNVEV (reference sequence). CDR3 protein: CASSPGHGYNSPLHF. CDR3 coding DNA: TGTGCCAGCAGTCCGGGACACGGCTATAATTCACCCCTCCACTTT.

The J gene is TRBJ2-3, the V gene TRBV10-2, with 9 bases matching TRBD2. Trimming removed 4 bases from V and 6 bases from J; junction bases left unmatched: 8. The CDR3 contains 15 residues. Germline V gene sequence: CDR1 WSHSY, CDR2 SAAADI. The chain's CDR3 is CASSGSRAGGDTQYF. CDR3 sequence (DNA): TGCGCCAGCAGTGGCTCGCGGGCGGGGGGGGATACGCAGTATTTT.

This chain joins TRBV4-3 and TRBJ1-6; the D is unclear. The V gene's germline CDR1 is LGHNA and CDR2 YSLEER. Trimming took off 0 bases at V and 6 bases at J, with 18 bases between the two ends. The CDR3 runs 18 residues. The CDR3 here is CASSQDPTREDLNSPLHF. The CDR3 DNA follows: TGCGCCAGCAGCCAAGATCCGACCCGGGAGGATCTTAATTCACCCCTCCACTTT.